This TCR beta chain came from a study of T cell repertoires in aging, cancer and after chemotherapy (dated by TCRdb to the late 2010s). Turning to the overall study: The donors fell into six age groups ranging from 30 or younger to 70 or older, and each group had at least three individuals. TCR repertoires from healthy donor controls were recorded over periods of several months to years and showed clear clonal overlap between repeated samplings. The full dataset contained approximately 9.6 million TCR reads. To examine immunoaging and T cell reconstitution after chemotherapy, the study profiled TCR beta repertoires in peripheral blood from healthy donors and cancer patients. Alongside under 100 healthy donors serving as a reference group, the cohort included 218 cancer patients, of whom approximately 94 had hematological cancers and fewer than 130 had solid cancers.

Instead of sorted cells or RNA, genomic DNA extracted from peripheral blood served as the source for amplifying TCR beta rearrangements. Rearranged TRB sequences spanning V, D and J segments were amplified by multiplex touch-down PCR using a mixed TRB-A/B primer pool. Two consecutive PCR reactions with Phusion HS II polymerase added Illumina adapters and sample indices to the amplicons. After gel purification with the NucleoSpin Gel and PCR Clean-up kit, the amplicons were checked using Qubit and an Agilent 2100 Bioanalyzer. Sequencing of libraries was carried out on an Illumina MiSeq in 600-cycle, single-indexed, paired-end runs. The study's own analysis went as follows. MiXCR versions 2.12 and 3.0.5 were used to process the TRB sequences. Each unique CDR3 nucleotide sequence was treated as one clone, and only productive sequences with two or more reads were kept. Repertoire metrics included Shannon diversity, evenness, clonality (one minus evenness), and alpha-parameterized diversity profiles from alpha 0 to 5. The IGoR algorithm was used to calculate generation probabilities of clones in the paired pre- and post-chemotherapy samples. TCRdb reprocessed the public reads (quality trimming at Q25 with fastp, clone calling with MiXCR) and kept in-frame beta chains. Each CDR3 protein gets just one entry, which takes the most common genes and DNA from the rows behind it. The V and J calls were not made by the authors but by TCRdb's processing. Here the sample has over 8,500 distinct CDR3 sequences; about 24% occur a single time. In total, the top ten clones hold 2% to 3% of the sample.

In its sample, this clonotype comes out as medium-sized (0.01 to 0.1%). Which antigen it targets is not known. Base quality data are lacking; no much larger clone is found one base away. Reading from cysteine to phenylalanine, the CDR3 counts 14 amino acids. Only CDR3 DNA remains: 42 bases, in frame from the first base. The trim is 10 bases for V and 0 bases for J, with a gap of 13 bases between the germline ends. CDR1 and CDR2 are drawn from the germline V gene: ENHRY, SYGVKD. Broader findings and caveats from the paper: In healthy donors, the decline in TCR diversity with age was mainly due to loss of richness, whereas in cancer patients loss of evenness also played a role. It was noted by the authors that conclusions about immunological memory after chemotherapy cannot be drawn from the repertoire data. Compared with age-matched healthy donors, untreated patients with either hematological or solid cancers had significantly lower TCR diversity in the blood along with higher clonality. Median generation probability increased over the chemotherapy interval in both cancer cohorts, suggesting repertoire reconstitution through rebound thymic output.

The chain uses TRBV10-3 and TRBJ1-5; a tentative D call is TRBD1 (5 bases match). The TCR was taken from a human donor in good health. Sequencing was done on a sample of blood. In nucleotides, the sequence is TGTGCCACTTTCGACAGCAATAGCAATCAGCCCCAGCATTTT. It is translated as CATFDSNSNQPQHF.